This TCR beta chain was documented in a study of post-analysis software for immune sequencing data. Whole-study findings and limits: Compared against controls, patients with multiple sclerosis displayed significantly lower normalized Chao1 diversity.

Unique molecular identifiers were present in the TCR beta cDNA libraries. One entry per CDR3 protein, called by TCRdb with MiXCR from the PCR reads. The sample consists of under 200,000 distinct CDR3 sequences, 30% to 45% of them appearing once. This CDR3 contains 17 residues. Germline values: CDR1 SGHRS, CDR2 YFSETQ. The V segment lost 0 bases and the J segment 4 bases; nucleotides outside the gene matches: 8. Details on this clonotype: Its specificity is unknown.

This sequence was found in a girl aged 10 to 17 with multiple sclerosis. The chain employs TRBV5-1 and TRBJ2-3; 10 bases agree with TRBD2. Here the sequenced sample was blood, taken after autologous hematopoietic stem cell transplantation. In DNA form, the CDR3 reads TGCGCCAGCAGCTTGGACGTCCCAGCGGGAGGGCCAGATACGCAGTATTTT. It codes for CASSLDVPAGGPDTQYF.